This T cell receptor (beta chain) was found in a study of cytomegalovirus exposure and HLA in healthy donors. Both 60 Vbeta primers and 13 Jbeta primers went into the PCR. Assay used: immunoSEQ multiplex PCR; TCRdb lists only in-frame clones, some missing. The sample has around 72,000 clones, roughly 79% seen once. Losses at the gene ends were 10 bases for V and 6 bases for J; bases not matched to a gene: 3. There are 13 residues in the CDR3. CDR1 is SNHLY, CDR2 FYNNEI, per germline. This receptor was obtained from a man aged 50-60 years in good health and CMV-seronegative. Source material: PBMCs. This chain joins TRBV2 and TRBJ2-1, with 13 bases lining up with TRBD2. This chain's CDR3 is CAIWTSGGNEQFF. The CDR3 region has the DNA TGTGCCATATGGACTAGCGGGGGCAATGAGCAGTTCTTC.